This T cell receptor beta chain was found in a study of a mutant IDH1 vaccine in newly diagnosed glioma. Documented time point: week 11, during vaccination. Topical imiquimod accompanied each vaccine dose, which consisted of 300 ug of mutant IDH1 20-mer peptide. The data were produced by immunoSEQ multiplex PCR, yet TCRdb's version contains in-frame clones alone and is incomplete. This sample has about 62,000 clones, with about 88% found just once. Note on this clone: Its antigen is not identified.

Trimming shortened V by 9 bases and J by 1 base, and 12 bases separated the two germline ends. Germline V lookup: CDR1 SNHLY, CDR2 FYNNEI. This CDR3 has 14 amino acids. The V gene is TRBV2, the J gene TRBJ2-2, with D tentatively TRBD1 (7 bases). The sequences come from PBMCs, collected from a glioma patient whose treatment included an IDH1 peptide vaccine. The TCR originated in a man aged 35-49 years with glioma. Here the CDR3 DNA reads TGTGCCAGTCGCGGGACAGTGAACACCGGGGAGCTGTTTTTT. Protein: CASRGTVNTGELFF.